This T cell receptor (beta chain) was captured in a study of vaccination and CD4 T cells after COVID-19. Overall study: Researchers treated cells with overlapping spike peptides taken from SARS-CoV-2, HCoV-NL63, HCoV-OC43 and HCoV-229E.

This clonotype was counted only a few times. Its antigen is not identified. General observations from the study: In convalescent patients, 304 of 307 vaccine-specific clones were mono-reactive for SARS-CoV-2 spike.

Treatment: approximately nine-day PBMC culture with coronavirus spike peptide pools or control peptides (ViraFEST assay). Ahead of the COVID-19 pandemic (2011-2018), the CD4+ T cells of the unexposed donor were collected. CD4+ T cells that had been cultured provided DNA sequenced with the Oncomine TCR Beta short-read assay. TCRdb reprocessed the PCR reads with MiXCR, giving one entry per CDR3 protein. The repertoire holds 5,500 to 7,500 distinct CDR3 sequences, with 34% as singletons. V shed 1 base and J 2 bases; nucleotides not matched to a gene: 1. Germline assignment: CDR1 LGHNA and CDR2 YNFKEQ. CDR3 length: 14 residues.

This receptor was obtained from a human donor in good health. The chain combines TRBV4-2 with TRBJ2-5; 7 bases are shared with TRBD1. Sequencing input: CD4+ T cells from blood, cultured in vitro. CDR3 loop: CASSQGTGQETQYF. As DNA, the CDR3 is TGTGCCAGCAGCCAAGGGACAGGACAAGAGACCCAGTACTTC.